The entry below gives a single T cell receptor beta chain sequence along with its context. The clone's antigen remains unknown. Nothing much larger sits one base from this clone, and base qualities are not available. For CDR1 and CDR2, the germline V gene lists SQVTM and ANQGSEA. Cut back by 0 bases and 0 bases, the V and J ends lie 12 bases apart. Measured from the cysteine to the phenylalanine, the CDR3 is 15 residues long. CDR3 DNA only is kept here, 45 bases in frame from base 1. The collaborating institutions used their own protocols to collect whole blood in K2EDTA tubes. For TCRbeta analysis, collaborators shipped samples as frozen whole blood, isolated PBMCs, or DNA extracted from either of those sample types. These data originate in a study of blood T cell repertoires in COVID-19 (dated by TCRdb to about 2020). Study-level background: Samples covering the acute and convalescent phases of COVID-19 were provided by collaborators in the United States, Italy and Spain. The material from the prospective study consisted of cDNA or gDNA derived from T cells, B-cell-depleted T cells, or PBMCs. The dataset comprised deeply sampled blood TCRbeta repertoires from subjects exposed to, actively infected with, or recovered from COVID-19. The repertoires were released in a freely available public database meant as a resource for research on the immune response to SARS-CoV-2. The samples were drawn from two sources: the first 160 participants of the ongoing ImmuneRACE study, and some 1,300 subjects contributed by 6 global collaborators. A de-identified subject ID, COVID-19 status, age in years and sex were almost always included in the sample metadata. Where HLA class I and class II types were available, the types were taken from metadata supplied by the sample provider, not from assay-based typing.

TCRbeta CDR3 regions were amplified from genomic DNA by means of the immunoSEQ Assay, a bias-controlled multiplex PCR. In the source study's methods: The number of nucleated cells in each sample was estimated from the amplification of reference gene primers within the assay. Sequence reads were collapsed and filtered to measure the absolute abundance of every unique TCRbeta CDR3 rearrangement. For each sample, productive Simpson clonality was calculated as the square root of Simpson's diversity index over productive rearrangements. The table comes from immuneACCESS by way of TCRdb, which keeps in-frame sequences with V and J called. Part of the clones is missing from these tables; in studies checked, under half for an unresolved V gene and the rest for unknown reasons. For V, J and clone size, that table is used; D and trimming come from the DNA. In this sample the table shows around 29,000 clones, 85% of which occur a single time. Clones ranked in the top ten supply about 16% of the sample.

Study-wide findings and limitations: The quantity of clinical and demographic metadata differed by source and by participant and was supplied without curation.

The receptor was derived from a woman aged 60-70 years with active COVID-19. The sequencing input was peripheral blood. In this chain, TRBV29-1 is recombined with TRBJ2-7; the D gene remains uncertain. The CDR3 protein: CSVEDRASNSYEQYF. The DNA sequence is as follows: TGCAGCGTTGAAGATCGCGCCTCGAACTCCTACGAGCAGTACTTC.